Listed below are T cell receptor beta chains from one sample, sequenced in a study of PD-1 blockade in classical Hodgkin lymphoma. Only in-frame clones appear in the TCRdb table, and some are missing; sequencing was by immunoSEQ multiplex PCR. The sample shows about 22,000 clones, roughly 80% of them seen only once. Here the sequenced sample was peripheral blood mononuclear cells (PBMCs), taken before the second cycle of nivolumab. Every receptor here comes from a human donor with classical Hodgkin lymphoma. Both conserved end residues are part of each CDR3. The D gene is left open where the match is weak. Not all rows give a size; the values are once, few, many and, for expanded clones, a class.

TGTGCCAGCAGTGAAGAGGGGAGGGGGTACAGTCAAGCCTACGAGCAGTACTTC CASSEEGRGYSQAYEQYF TRBV6-1 - TRBJ2-7 -
TGTGCCAGCAGCCAAGTACTTCTAGCGGGTGACTACAATGAGCAGTTCTTC CASSQVLLAGDYNEQFF TRBV4-2 - TRBJ2-1 TRBD2
TGTGCCAGCAGTCTGACCCCTCGCAATGAGCAGTTCTTC CASSLTPRNEQFF TRBV7-9 - TRBJ2-1 -
TGCAGCGTTGAGGGAGACTTAAGGGCTGAAGCTTTCTTT CSVEGDLRAEAFF TRBV29-1 - TRBJ1-1 -
TGTGTCCCAGGCTATCTACCCTGGGACATTCAGTACTTC CVPGYLPWDIQYF TRBV7-9 - TRBJ2-4 -
TGTGCCAGCAGAGCCACAGGACAGTACAATGAGCAGTTCTTC CASRATGQYNEQFF TRBV6-1 few TRBJ2-1 -
TGTGCCAGCAGCTTGTTACAGGGGAATCAGCCCCAGCATTTT CASSLLQGNQPQHF TRBV11-3 - TRBJ1-5 TRBD1
TGTGCCTGCAAAGGACAGGGCGAATATGGCTACACCTTC CACKGQGEYGYTF TRBV30 - TRBJ1-2 TRBD1
TGTGCCAGCAGTGAAGCAAATAGGAGATTGGGATGGGATGGCTACACCTTC CASSEANRRLGWDGYTF TRBV2 - TRBJ1-2 -
TGTGCCAGCAGTGACTGGGAGACCCAGTACTTC CASSDWETQYF TRBV6-1 - TRBJ2-5 -
TGTGCCAGCAGTGATGTGAGGGTAGCCAAAAACATTCAGTACTTC CASSDVRVAKNIQYF TRBV2 medium-sized TRBJ2-4 -
TGTGCCAGCAGTGACATAGCGGGGATACTCCAAGAGACCCAGTACTTC CASSDIAGILQETQYF TRBV6-1 - TRBJ2-5 TRBD2
TGTGCCAGCAGCTTGCCAGTTACCGAGCAGTACTTC CASSLPVTEQYF TRBV5-6 few TRBJ2-7 -
TGTGCCAGCTCACCACCGAACAGCCAAGAGACCCAGTACTTC CASSPPNSQETQYF TRBV18 - TRBJ2-5 -
TGTGCCAGCAGTCTAAACGGTCTCGAAAAACTGTTTTTT CASSLNGLEKLFF TRBV25-1 - TRBJ1-4 -
TGTGCCAGCAGCTTACCCCTCACAGATACGCAGTATTTT CASSLPLTDTQYF TRBV7-8 - TRBJ2-3 -
TGTGCCAGCAGTACCCCGACAGATATTGAAGCTTTCTTT CASSTPTDIEAFF TRBV6-6 - TRBJ1-1 -
TGTGCCAGTACAACCGGGACAGAGAGCAATCAGCCCCAGCATTTT CASTTGTESNQPQHF TRBV19 once TRBJ1-5 TRBD1
TGTGCCAGCAGTTACTCAGGGACAGGGCTCTATGGCTACACCTTC CASSYSGTGLYGYTF TRBV6-5 - TRBJ1-2 TRBD1
TGTGCCAGCAGTCACCGACAGGGGGCTGTGGTGATTGGCTACACCTTC CASSHRQGAVVIGYTF TRBV28 - TRBJ1-2 TRBD1
TGTGCCAGCAGTAACAGGGGGCCGTTTGGGCAGCCCCAGCATTTT CASSNRGPFGQPQHF TRBV2 - TRBJ1-5 TRBD1
TGCAGCGTTAGTCGCGGGAGGGTCCCAATTGAGCAGTTCTTC CSVSRGRVPIEQFF TRBV29-1 - TRBJ2-1 TRBD2
TGTGCCAGCAGCTCTAGCGGGAGATTCTACGAGCAGTACTTC CASSSSGRFYEQYF TRBV6-1 - TRBJ2-7 TRBD2
TGCGCCAGCAGCGTAACAGATACGCAGTATTTT CASSVTDTQYF TRBV5-1 few TRBJ2-3 -
TGTGCCAGCAGTTACTCGACCCGGGGCACTGAAGCTTTCTTT CASSYSTRGTEAFF TRBV6-5 - TRBJ1-1 -
TGTGCCAGCAGCTCCGGACCGCTTAATGAGCAGTTCTTC CASSSGPLNEQFF TRBV11-3 - TRBJ2-1 -
TGTGCCAGCAGCTTAGTCCGAGGGGATGAGCAGTTCTTC CASSLVRGDEQFF TRBV11-3 - TRBJ2-1 -
TGCGCCAGCAGTGAGTCTACCGGTAACACTGAAGCTTTCTTT CASSESTGNTEAFF TRBV10-2 - TRBJ1-1 -
TGTGCCAGCAGCTTAGTGACTACCCGTTACAATGAGCAGTTCTTC CASSLVTTRYNEQFF TRBV11-2 few TRBJ2-1 -
TGTGCCAGCAGCAGGACTAGCGGGAGTGTTGAGCAGTTCTTC CASSRTSGSVEQFF TRBV7-2 - TRBJ2-1 TRBD2
TGTGCCAGCAGCCGACTAGCGGGAGACAACCCCTACGAGCAGTACTTC CASSRLAGDNPYEQYF TRBV28 - TRBJ2-7 TRBD2